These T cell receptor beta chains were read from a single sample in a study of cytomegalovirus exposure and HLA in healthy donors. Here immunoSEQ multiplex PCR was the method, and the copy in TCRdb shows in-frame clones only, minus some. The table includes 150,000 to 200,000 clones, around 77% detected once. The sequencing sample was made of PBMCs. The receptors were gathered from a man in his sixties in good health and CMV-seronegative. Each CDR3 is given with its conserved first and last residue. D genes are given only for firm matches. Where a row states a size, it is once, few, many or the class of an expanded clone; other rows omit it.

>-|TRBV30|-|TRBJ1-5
TGTGCCTGTCAAGGGAGTAATAGCAATCAGCCCCAGCATTTT
CACQGSNSNQPQHF
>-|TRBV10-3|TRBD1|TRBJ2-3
TGTGCCAACCAGCAGGGGGCCGAGGCGCAGTATTTT
CANQQGAEAQYF
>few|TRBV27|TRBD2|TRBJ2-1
TGTGCCAGCAGTTCACTAGCGGGAGGGCGGTATGAGCAGTTCTTC
CASSSLAGGRYEQFF
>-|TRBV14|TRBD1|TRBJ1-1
TGTGCCAGCAGCCCGGGGACAGGGGGGAGGAAAGCTTTCTTT
CASSPGTGGRKAFF
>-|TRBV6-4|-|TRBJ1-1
TGTGCCAGCAAAAGAGGGTCAGGACAGTTTGAAGCCTTCTTT
CASKRGSGQFEAFF
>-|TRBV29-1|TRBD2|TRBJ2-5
TGCAGCGTTGCGCGGAATAGCGGGGGTGGAGAGACCCAGTACTTC
CSVARNSGGGETQYF
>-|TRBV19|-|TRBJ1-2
TGTGCCAGTAGCCAAAGACTGAAAGCTAACTATGGCTACACCTTC
CASSQRLKANYGYTF
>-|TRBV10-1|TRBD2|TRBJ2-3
TGCGCCAGCATGCCTAGCGGTACAGATACGCAGTATTTT
CASMPSGTDTQYF
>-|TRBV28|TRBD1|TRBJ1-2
TGTGCCAGCAGCCATGCTGACAGGGTGAATGGCTACACCTTC
CASSHADRVNGYTF
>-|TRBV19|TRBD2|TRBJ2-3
TGTGCCAGTAGTATACGACTAGCGGCGGGCACAGATACGCAGTATTTT
CASSIRLAAGTDTQYF
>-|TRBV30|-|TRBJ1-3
TGTGCCTGGAGTGACTGGTTCTCTGGAAACACCATATATTTT
CAWSDWFSGNTIYF
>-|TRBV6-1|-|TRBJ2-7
TGTGCCAGCAGGGTAGACAGCACCTACGAGCAGTACTTC
CASRVDSTYEQYF
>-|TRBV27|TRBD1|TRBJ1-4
TGTGCCAGAAGGGGACAGGGGTCCGAAAAACTGTTTTTT
CARRGQGSEKLFF
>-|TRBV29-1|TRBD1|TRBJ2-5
TGCAGCGTTCAGCGACAGGGGGGAGAGACCCAGTACTTC
CSVQRQGGETQYF
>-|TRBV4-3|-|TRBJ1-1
TGCGCCAGCAGCCAAGATGCCGGGATGAACACTGAAGCTTTCTTT
CASSQDAGMNTEAFF
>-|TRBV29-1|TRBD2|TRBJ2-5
TGCAGCGTTGTTCGACTAGCGGGAGAAGAGACCCAGTACTTC
CSVVRLAGEETQYF
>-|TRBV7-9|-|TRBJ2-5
TGTGCCAGCAGCCCAGCCGGAGGAGGTCAAGAGACCCAGTACTTC
CASSPAGGGQETQYF
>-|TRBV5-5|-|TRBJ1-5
TGTGCCAGCAGCTTGGTTTCTGGGGCGGTAAATCAGCCCCAGCATTTT
CASSLVSGAVNQPQHF
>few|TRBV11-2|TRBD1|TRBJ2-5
TGTGCCAGCAGCCCCCGGACAGGGAATGGAGAGACCCAGTACTTC
CASSPRTGNGETQYF
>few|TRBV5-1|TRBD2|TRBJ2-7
TGCGCCAGCAGCCCGGGGGGGGCGGGGGCTTTCTACGAGCAGTACTTC
CASSPGGAGAFYEQYF
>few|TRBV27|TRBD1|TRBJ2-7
TGTGCCAGCAAGGATGAGTGGACAGGGCGAGGAGGGGGATTGGGGTCCTACGAGCAGTACTTC
CASKDEWTGRGGGLGSYEQYF
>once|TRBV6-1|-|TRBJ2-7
TGTGCCAGCAGTGAGGGGCCGGCCTTATACGAGCAGTACTTC
CASSEGPALYEQYF
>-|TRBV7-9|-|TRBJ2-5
TGTGCCAGCAGCCCCGCGCGGGACCAAGAGACCCAGTACTTC
CASSPARDQETQYF
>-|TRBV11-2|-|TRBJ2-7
TGTGCCAGCAGCTTATACCACGAGCAGTACTTC
CASSLYHEQYF
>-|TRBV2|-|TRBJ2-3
TGTGCCAGCAGTGAAGTCAATCTACTAGATACGCAGTATTTT
CASSEVNLLDTQYF
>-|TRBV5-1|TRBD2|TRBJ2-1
TGCGCCAGCAGCTTGAACACGGGGGGGAATGAGCAGTTCTTC
CASSLNTGGNEQFF
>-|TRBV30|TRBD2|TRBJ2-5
TGTGCCTGGACCAGAGGACTAGGCGTGGGAGGGACCCAGTACTTC
CAWTRGLGVGGTQYF
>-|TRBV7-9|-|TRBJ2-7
TGTGCCAGCAGCTCCGCGGGGAGCTCCTACGAGCAGTACTTC
CASSSAGSSYEQYF
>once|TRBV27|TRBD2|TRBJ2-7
TGTGCCAGCAGTTGGGGACTAGCGGGAGGAAAGCCCTACGAGCAGTACTTC
CASSWGLAGGKPYEQYF